This TCR beta chain was recorded in a study of cytomegalovirus exposure and HLA in healthy donors. V shed 3 bases and J shed 7 bases, with 23 bases lying between them. CDR1 SGHDT and CDR2 YYEEEE come from the germline V gene. The CDR3 loop spans 17 amino acids. In the PCR, 60 Vbeta and 13 Jbeta primers were used. Method: immunoSEQ multiplex PCR; TCRdb's copy keeps in-frame clones and lacks some. The repertoire holds 150,000 to 200,000 clones, with 80% as singletons. The source is a woman in her forties or fifties in good health and CMV-seronegative. Sequenced material: PBMCs. V and J are TRBV5-6 and TRBJ2-4; D perhaps matches TRBD1 (5 bases). Here the CDR3 reads CASSSATWQGSRNIQYF. DNA of the CDR3: TGTGCCAGCAGCTCAGCCACATGGCAGGGCTCCAGGAACATTCAGTACTTC.